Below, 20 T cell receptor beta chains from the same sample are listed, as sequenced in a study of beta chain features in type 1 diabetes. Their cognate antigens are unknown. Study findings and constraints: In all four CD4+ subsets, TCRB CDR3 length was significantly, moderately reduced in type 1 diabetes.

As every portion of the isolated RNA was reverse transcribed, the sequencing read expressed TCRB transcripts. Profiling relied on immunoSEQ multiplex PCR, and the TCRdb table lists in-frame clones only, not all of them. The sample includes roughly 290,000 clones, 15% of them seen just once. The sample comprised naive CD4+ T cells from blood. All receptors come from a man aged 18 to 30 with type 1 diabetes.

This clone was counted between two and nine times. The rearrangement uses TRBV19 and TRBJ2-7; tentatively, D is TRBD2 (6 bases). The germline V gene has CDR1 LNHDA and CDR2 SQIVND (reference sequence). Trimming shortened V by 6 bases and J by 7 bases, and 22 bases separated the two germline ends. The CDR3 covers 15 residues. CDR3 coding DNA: TGTGCCAGTAGCTCCGCTAGCGTACCTTCGGGTGAGCAGTACTTC. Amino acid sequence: CASSSASVPSGEQYF.

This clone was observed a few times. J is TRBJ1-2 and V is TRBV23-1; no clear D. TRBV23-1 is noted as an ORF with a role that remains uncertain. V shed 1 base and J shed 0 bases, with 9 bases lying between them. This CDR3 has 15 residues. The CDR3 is CASSQWSVPNYGYTF. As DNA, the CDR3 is TGCGCCAGCAGTCAATGGTCAGTGCCTAACTATGGCTACACCTTC.

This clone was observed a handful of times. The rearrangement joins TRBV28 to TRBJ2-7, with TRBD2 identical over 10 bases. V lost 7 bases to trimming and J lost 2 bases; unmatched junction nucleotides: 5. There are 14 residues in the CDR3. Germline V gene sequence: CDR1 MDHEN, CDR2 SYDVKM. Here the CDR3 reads CASTRLAGAYEQYF. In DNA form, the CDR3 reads TGTGCCAGCACCCGGCTAGCGGGAGCCTACGAGCAGTACTTC. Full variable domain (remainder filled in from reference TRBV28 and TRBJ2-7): DVKVTQSSRYLVKRTGEKVFLECVQDMDHENMFWYRQDPGLGLRLIYFSYDVKMKEKGDIPEGYSVSREKKERFSLILESASTNQTSMYLCASTRLAGAYEQYFGPGTRLTVT.

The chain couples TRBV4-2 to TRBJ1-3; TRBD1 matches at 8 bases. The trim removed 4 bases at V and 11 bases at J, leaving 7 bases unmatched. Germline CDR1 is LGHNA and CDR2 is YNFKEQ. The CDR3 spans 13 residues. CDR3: CASSPDRATSIYF. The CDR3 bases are TGTGCCAGCAGCCCGGACAGGGCGACATCCATATATTTT.

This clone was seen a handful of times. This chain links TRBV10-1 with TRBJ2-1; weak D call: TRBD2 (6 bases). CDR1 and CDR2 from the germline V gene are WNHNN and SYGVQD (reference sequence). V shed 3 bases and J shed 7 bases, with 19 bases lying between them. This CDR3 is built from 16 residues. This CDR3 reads CASSEGGVGGFNEQFF. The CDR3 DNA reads TGCGCCAGCAGTGAAGGCGGAGTGGGGGGATTTAATGAGCAGTTCTTC.

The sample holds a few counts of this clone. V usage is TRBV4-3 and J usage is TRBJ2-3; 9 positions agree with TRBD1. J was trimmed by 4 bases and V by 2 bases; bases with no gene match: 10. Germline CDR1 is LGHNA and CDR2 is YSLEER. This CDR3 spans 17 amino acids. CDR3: CASSQSYRGQMADTQYF. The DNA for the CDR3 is TGCGCCAGCAGCCAATCTTACAGGGGGCAGATGGCAGATACGCAGTATTTT.

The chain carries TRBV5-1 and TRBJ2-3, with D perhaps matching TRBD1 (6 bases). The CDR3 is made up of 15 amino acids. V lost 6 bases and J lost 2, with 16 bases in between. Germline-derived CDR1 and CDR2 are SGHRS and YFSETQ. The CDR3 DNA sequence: TGCGCCAGCACCCAAGGACAGATACTCACAGATACGCAGTATTTT. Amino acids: CASTQGQILTDTQYF.

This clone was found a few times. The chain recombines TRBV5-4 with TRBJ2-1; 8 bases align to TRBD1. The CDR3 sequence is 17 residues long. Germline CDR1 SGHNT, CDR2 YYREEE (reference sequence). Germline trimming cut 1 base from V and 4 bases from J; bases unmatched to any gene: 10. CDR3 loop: CASSLNFPGQVYNEQFF. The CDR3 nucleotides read TGTGCCAGCAGCTTGAACTTTCCGGGACAGGTTTACAATGAGCAGTTCTTC.

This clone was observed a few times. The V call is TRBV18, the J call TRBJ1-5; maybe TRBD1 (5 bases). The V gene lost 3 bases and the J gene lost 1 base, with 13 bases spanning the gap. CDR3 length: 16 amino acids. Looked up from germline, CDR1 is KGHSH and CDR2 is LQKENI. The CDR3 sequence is CASSPTSGGSNQPQHF. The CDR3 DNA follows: TGTGCCAGCTCACCTACTAGTGGGGGGAGCAATCAGCCCCAGCATTTT.

CDR3 coding DNA: TGTGCCAGCTCACCACAGGACAGGAACTATGGCTACACCTTC. Protein product: CASSPQDRNYGYTF. The rearrangement joins TRBV18 to TRBJ1-2; 7 bases agree with TRBD1. Trimming took 1 base from V and 2 from J; bases not matched to a gene: 1. CDR1 KGHSH and CDR2 LQKENI come from the germline V gene. The CDR3 consists of 14 residues.

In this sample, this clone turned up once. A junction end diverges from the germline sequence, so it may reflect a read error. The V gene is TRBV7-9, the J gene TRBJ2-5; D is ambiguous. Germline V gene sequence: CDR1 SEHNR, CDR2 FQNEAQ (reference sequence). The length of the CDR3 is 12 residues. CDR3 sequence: CASSLDAEIQYF. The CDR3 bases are TGTGCCAGCAGCTTAGATGCCGAGATCCAGTACTTC. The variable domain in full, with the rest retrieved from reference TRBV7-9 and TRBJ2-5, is DTGVSQNPRHKITKRGQNVTFRCDPISEHNRLYWYRQTLGQGPEFLTYFQNEAQLEKSRLLSDRFSAERPKGSFSTLEIQRTEQGDSAMYLCASSLDAEIQYFGPGTRLLVL.

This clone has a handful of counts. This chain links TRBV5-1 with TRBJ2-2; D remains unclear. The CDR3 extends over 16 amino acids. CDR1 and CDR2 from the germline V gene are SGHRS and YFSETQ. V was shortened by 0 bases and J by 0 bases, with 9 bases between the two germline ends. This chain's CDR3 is CASSLVAGSNTGELFF. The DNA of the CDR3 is TGCGCCAGCAGCTTGGTGGCAGGATCGAACACCGGGGAGCTGTTTTTT.

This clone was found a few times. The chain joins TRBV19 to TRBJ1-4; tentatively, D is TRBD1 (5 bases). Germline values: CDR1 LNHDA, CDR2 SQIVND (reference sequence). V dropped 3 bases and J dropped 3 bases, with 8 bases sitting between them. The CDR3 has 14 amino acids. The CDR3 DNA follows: TGTGCCAGTAGTATTCAGACAGCTAATGAAAAACTGTTTTTT. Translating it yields CASSIQTANEKLFF. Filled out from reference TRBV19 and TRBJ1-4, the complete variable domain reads DGGITQSPKYLFRKEGQNVTLSCEQNLNHDAMYWYRQDPGQGLRLIYYSQIVNDFQKGDIAEGYSVSREKKESFPLTVTSAQKNPTAFYLCASSIQTANEKLFFGSGTQLSVL.

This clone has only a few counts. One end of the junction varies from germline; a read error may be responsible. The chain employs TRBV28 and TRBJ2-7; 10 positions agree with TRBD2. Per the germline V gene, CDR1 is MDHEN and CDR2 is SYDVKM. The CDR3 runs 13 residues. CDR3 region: CVSGTSVSYEQYF. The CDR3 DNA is TGTGTCAGCGGGACTAGCGTGTCCTACGAGCAGTACTTC.

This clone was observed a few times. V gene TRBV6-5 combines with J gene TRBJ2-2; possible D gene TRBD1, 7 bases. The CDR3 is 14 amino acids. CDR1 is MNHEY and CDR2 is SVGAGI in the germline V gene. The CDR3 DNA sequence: TGTGCGACCCAGGGGGGACCGAACACCGGGGAGCTGTTTTTT. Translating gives CATQGGPNTGELFF.

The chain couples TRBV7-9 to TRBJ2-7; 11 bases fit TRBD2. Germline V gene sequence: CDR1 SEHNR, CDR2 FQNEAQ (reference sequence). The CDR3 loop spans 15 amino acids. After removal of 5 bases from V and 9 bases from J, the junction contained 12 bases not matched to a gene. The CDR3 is CASSGTSGSSEVQYF. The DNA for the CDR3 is TGTGCCAGCAGCGGAACTAGCGGGAGTTCTGAAGTGCAGTACTTC.

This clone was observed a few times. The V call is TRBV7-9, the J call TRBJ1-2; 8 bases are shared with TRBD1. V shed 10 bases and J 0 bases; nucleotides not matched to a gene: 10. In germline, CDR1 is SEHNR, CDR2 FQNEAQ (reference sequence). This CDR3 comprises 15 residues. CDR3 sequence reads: CATWDRRMTNYGYTF. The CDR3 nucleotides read TGTGCCACCTGGGACAGGAGGATGACTAACTATGGCTACACCTTC.

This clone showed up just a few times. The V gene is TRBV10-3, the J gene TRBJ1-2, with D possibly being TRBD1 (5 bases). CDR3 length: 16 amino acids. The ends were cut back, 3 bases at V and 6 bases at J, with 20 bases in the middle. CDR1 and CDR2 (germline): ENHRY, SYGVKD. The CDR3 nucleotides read TGTGCCATCAGTGAAGGCCGGGGCGGCGGGGATGATGGCTACACCTTC. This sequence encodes CAISEGRGGGDDGYTF.

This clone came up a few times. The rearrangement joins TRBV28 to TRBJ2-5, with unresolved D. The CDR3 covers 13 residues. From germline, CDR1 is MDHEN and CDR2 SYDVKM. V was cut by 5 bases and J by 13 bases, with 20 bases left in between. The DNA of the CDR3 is TGTGCCAGCAGTCCGAAACAAACAACCTCGGGGTACTTC. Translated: CASSPKQTTSGYF.

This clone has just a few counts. DNA for the CDR3: TGCAGCGTTGGCGAGCACAATCAGCCCCAGCATTTT. Residues: CSVGEHNQPQHF. The chain recombines TRBV29-1 with TRBJ1-5; D not certain. Looked up from germline, CDR1 is SQVTM and CDR2 is ANQGSEA. The CDR3 has 12 residues. Trimming left V 4 bases short and J 3 bases short, with 7 bases between.